Sequencing of this T cell receptor (beta chain) was carried out in a study of T cell changes during pregnancy in multiple sclerosis. Assay used: immunoSEQ multiplex PCR; TCRdb lists only in-frame clones, some missing. The sample has 70,000 or so clones, 80% to 95% seen once. The sample here was CD4+ T cells from peripheral blood mononuclear cells, taken before pregnancy. The clonotype comes from a female donor with multiple sclerosis, enrolled in a pregnancy study.

The CDR3 DNA is TGCGCCAGCAGCTTTTGGGGGGACAGTGACTATGGCTACACCTTC. Translation gives CASSFWGDSDYGYTF. The chain employs TRBV5-1 and TRBJ1-2, with TRBD1 identical over 7 bases. The V gene end was trimmed by 2 bases and the J gene end by 3 bases; junction bases not matched to a gene: 7. Germline values: CDR1 SGHRS, CDR2 YFSETQ. The CDR3 length is 15 residues. Using reference TRBV5-1 and TRBJ1-2 for the parts outside the CDR3, the full variable domain is KAGVTQTPRYLIKTRGQQVTLSCSPISGHRSVSWYQQTPGQGLQFLFEYFSETQRNKGNFPGRFSGRQFSNSRSEMNVSTLELGDSALYLCASSFWGDSDYGYTFGSGTRLTVV.